This T cell receptor beta chain was sequenced for a study of blood T cells in healthy people across ages. Primed by a sample-barcoded 5' primer and a J-beta primer mix, a second PCR proceeded for 7 to 11 cycles. One entry per CDR3 protein results from TCRdb running MiXCR on the 5' RACE reads. The sample lists 1.5 million to 2 million distinct CDR3 sequences, about 50% occurring once. The CDR3 length is 16 residues. CDR1 is DFQATT and CDR2 is SNEGSKA in the germline V gene (reference sequence). After removal of 5 bases from V and 0 bases from J, the junction contained 11 bases not matched to a gene. The sample consisted of blood. V gene TRBV20-1 combines with J gene TRBJ2-3; 7 bases line up with TRBD1. This receptor was obtained from a woman aged 40 to 55 in good health. The CDR3 DNA reads TGCAGTGCTTCCGAAAACAGGGGCCTAAGCACAGATACGCAGTATTTT. Protein product: CSASENRGLSTDTQYF.